The 12 T cell receptor beta chains reported below all come from one sample, sequenced in a study of PD-L1 blockade in urothelial cancer. Sequenced by immunoSEQ multiplex PCR; TCRdb stores in-frame clones only, minus some. The sample carries about 49,000 clones, about 90% recorded once. Sequences were derived from PBMCs, sampled around atezolizumab (anti-PD-L1) treatment. The receptors here all came from a man in his sixties with urothelial cancer.

This clone has only a few counts. This chain connects TRBV18 to TRBJ2-7, with a tentative D call TRBD2 (6 bases). CDR1 KGHSH and CDR2 LQKENI come from the germline V gene. V was trimmed by 6 bases and J by 2 bases, leaving 17 bases between them. There are 15 residues in the CDR3. The CDR3 loop is CASSLGGTSTYEQYF. In DNA form, the CDR3 reads TGTGCCAGCTCCCTAGGCGGGACTTCCACCTACGAGCAGTACTTC.

This chain connects TRBV2 to TRBJ2-3; 9 positions match TRBD2. Germline V gives CDR1 SNHLY, CDR2 FYNNEI. V lost 7 bases to trimming and J lost 7 bases; unmatched junction nucleotides: 12. This CDR3 has 15 residues. CDR3 region: CASTKGELAGNTQYF. CDR3 coding DNA: TGTGCCAGCACTAAGGGGGAACTAGCGGGTAATACGCAGTATTTT.

J is TRBJ1-2 and V is TRBV7-9; TRBD1 might be the D (6 bases). The germline CDR1 and CDR2 sequences are SEHNR and FQNEAQ (reference sequence). The CDR3 length is 15 residues. The V end was cut by 1 base, the J end by 4 bases, with 13 bases between. The CDR3 loop reads CASSLGLSGAYGYTF. CDR3 bases: TGTGCCAGCAGCTTAGGTCTGTCAGGGGCCTATGGCTACACCTTC.

The chain joins TRBV11-1 to TRBJ2-4; TRBD1 agrees at 11 bases. This CDR3 has 14 residues. J gave up 9 bases and V 4 bases, and 5 bases lay outside the gene matches. Germline CDR1 is SGHAT and CDR2 is FQDESV (reference sequence). The CDR3, as DNA: TGTGCCAGCAGCTCCGGACAGGGGGCAAGCATTCAGTACTTC. This translates into CASSSGQGASIQYF.

The chain joins TRBV5-1 to TRBJ1-1; 8 positions agree with TRBD1. The CDR3 totals 14 residues. Germline assignment: CDR1 SGHRS and CDR2 YFSETQ. With 5 bases clipped from V and 2 bases from J, the junction kept 5 bases outside the gene matches. This chain's CDR3 is CASRAGTGNTEAFF. The CDR3 DNA is TGCGCCAGCAGAGCCGGGACAGGTAACACTGAAGCTTTCTTT.

This clone was counted once. The chain uses TRBV10-3 and TRBJ1-2; maybe TRBD1 (6 bases). Germline V lookup: CDR1 ENHRY, CDR2 SYGVKD. Trimming cost V 6 bases and J 0 bases, with 11 bases left between them. The CDR3 contains 14 residues. CDR3 sequence reads: CAISDRLANYGYTF. The CDR3 DNA follows: TGTGCCATCAGCGACAGGTTAGCTAACTATGGCTACACCTTC.

The rearrangement links TRBV7-2 to TRBJ1-2; 7 positions agree with TRBD1. V was pared by 8 bases and J by 5 bases, with 11 bases of the junction left unmatched. Per germline, CDR1 SGHTA and CDR2 FQGNSA. The CDR3 is 14 residues long. DNA for the CDR3: TGTGCCAGCGGTGGGATTGGACAGGCGTATGGCTACACCTTC. Its translation is CASGGIGQAYGYTF. Full variable domain (rest looked up from reference TRBV7-2 and TRBJ1-2): GAGVSQSPSNKVTEKGKDVELRCDPISGHTALYWYRQSLGQGLEFLIYFQGNSAPDKSGLPSDRFSAERTGGSVSTLTIQRTQQEDSAVYLCASGGIGQAYGYTFGSGTRLTVV.

This chain joins TRBV30 and TRBJ1-4; tentative D call: TRBD1 (5 bases). This CDR3 region has 13 residues. CDR1 GTSNPN and CDR2 SVGIG come from the germline V gene (reference sequence). Trimming cost V 5 bases and J 5 bases, with 12 bases left between them. The CDR3 region is CAWAGTANEKLFF. The DNA of the CDR3 is TGTGCCTGGGCGGGGACTGCGAATGAAAAACTGTTTTTT.

This chain joins TRBV4-1 and TRBJ2-1; 11 positions match TRBD1. The germline V gene has CDR1 MGHRA and CDR2 YSYEKL. The CDR3 sequence is 14 residues long. V lost 4 bases, J lost 7 bases, and 3 bases stayed unmatched. CDR3 sequence: CASSPGTGGNEQFF. CDR3 bases: TGCGCCAGCAGCCCCGGGACAGGGGGGAATGAGCAGTTCTTC.

The chain couples TRBV5-1 to TRBJ1-1; D unclear. Trimming took off 4 bases at V and 4 bases at J, with 14 bases between the two ends. CDR1 is SGHRS and CDR2 is YFSETQ in the germline V gene. The CDR3 is 14 amino acids. CDR3 sequence (DNA): TGCGCCAGCAGCCCCAATGGGCCCTTCACTGAAGCTTTCTTT. It yields the protein CASSPNGPFTEAFF.

The chain combines TRBV9 with TRBJ2-3, with a weak D call TRBD2 (7 bases). The CDR3 contains 16 residues. Germline values: CDR1 SGDLS, CDR2 YYNGEE. Trimming pared 3 bases from V and 5 bases from J, leaving 19 bases between. The CDR3 loop reads CASSGGGLLGEDTQYF. Here the CDR3 DNA reads TGTGCCAGCAGCGGGGGGGGGCTTTTGGGTGAAGATACGCAGTATTTT. The whole variable domain, filled in from reference TRBV9 and TRBJ2-3, reads DSGVTQTPKHLITATGQRVTLRCSPRSGDLSVYWYQQSLDQGLQFLIQYYNGEERAKGNILERFSAQQFPDLHSELNLSSLELGDSALYFCASSGGGLLGEDTQYFGPGTRLTVL.

This clone was recorded only once. The chain links TRBV6-1 to TRBJ1-2; perhaps TRBD1 as D (5 bases). The ends were cut back, 6 bases at V and 4 bases at J, with 9 bases in the middle. Germline CDR1 is MNHNS and CDR2 is SASEGT. The CDR3 runs 12 residues. Here the CDR3 reads CASRDDSYGYTF. The CDR3 DNA is TGTGCCAGCAGAGACGACAGCTATGGCTACACCTTC.